This T cell receptor beta chain was identified in a study of human T cells and chemical hapten exposure. Study context: Per-sample TCR yields varied mainly from small pooled library volume differences.

The CDR3 loop spans 16 amino acids. Trimming at V came to 4 bases and at J to 6 bases, leaving 6 bases not matched to a gene. Germline CDR1 PRHDT, CDR2 FYEKMQ (reference sequence). This clonotype was seen a few times. Time point noted: healthy volunteer bleed at 2 weeks. Unfractionated whole blood yielded the extracted total RNA. Unique molecular identifiers were attached to individual cDNA molecules within the library. Under the authors' procedure: Counting gave a median of around 96,000 TCRs per sample, with values ranging from 23,224 to 690,600. TCRdb called the RACE reads again in MiXCR, with one record for every CDR3 protein. The V and J calls were not made by the authors but by TCRdb's processing. This table holds tens of thousands of distinct CDR3 sequences, over 7% found once.

The TCR was taken from a human donor in good health. Some clones in this sample may be carry-over from other donors' samples. The V and J genes are TRBV13 and TRBJ2-3, with TRBD2 matching over 14 bases. The sequencing input was whole blood. The CDR3: CASSYRLAGGLDTQYF. The CDR3 DNA reads as TGTGCCAGCAGCTACCGACTAGCGGGGGGGCTCGATACGCAGTATTTT.